Listed here are 14 T cell receptor beta chains from one sample, sequenced in a study of blood T cell repertoires in COVID-19. The data were produced by immunoSEQ multiplex PCR, yet TCRdb's version contains in-frame clones alone and is incomplete. The sample lists a few hundred thousand clones, 86% occurring once. The sample taken for sequencing was peripheral blood. The receptors come from a man aged 18 to 30 with active or convalescent COVID-19.

The chain recombines TRBV3-1 (or the pseudogene TRBV3-2) with TRBJ1-1; 9 positions agree with TRBD1. The CDR3 totals 16 residues. The germline V gene encodes CDR1 LGHDT and CDR2 YNNKEL (reference sequence). V was clipped by 2 bases and J by 6 bases; unmatched bases: 10. CDR3 in amino acids: CASSQSGTGFVSEAFF. CDR3 sequence (DNA): TGTGCCAGCAGCCAATCCGGGACAGGGTTTGTTTCTGAAGCTTTCTTT.

The V and J genes are TRBV5-6 and TRBJ2-5; a possible D gene is TRBD1 (5 bases). Trimming pared 2 bases from V and 7 bases from J, leaving 18 bases between. CDR1 and CDR2 from the germline V gene are SGHDT and YYEEEE. The CDR3 runs to 15 residues. CDR3 bases: TGTGCCAGCAGCTTACGACAGTCACGTTCGGGGACCCAGTACTTC. It yields the protein CASSLRQSRSGTQYF. Filled out from reference TRBV5-6 and TRBJ2-5, the complete variable domain reads DAGVTQSPTHLIKTRGQQVTLRCSPKSGHDTVSWYQQALGQGPQFIFQYYEEEERQRGNFPDRFSGHQFPNYSSELNVNALLLGDSALYLCASSLRQSRSGTQYFGPGTRLLVL.

The chain has TRBV7-3 and TRBJ2-3; 7 bases agree with TRBD1. The V segment lost 5 bases and the J segment 1 base; nucleotides outside the gene matches: 12. The CDR3 is 17 residues long. The germline V gene has CDR1 SGHTA and CDR2 FQGTGA. This CDR3 is CASSPGDSPWGTDTQYF. DNA for the CDR3: TGTGCCAGCAGCCCCGGGGACAGCCCTTGGGGCACAGATACGCAGTATTTT.

The J gene is TRBJ2-2, the V gene TRBV2; tentative D call: TRBD1 (6 bases). Germline CDR1 is SNHLY and CDR2 is FYNNEI. Trimming shortened V by 6 bases and J by 4 bases, and 18 bases separated the two germline ends. This CDR3 comprises 16 residues. CDR3 DNA: TGTGCCAGCAGCCTACAGGGACATGATGGCACCGGGGAGCTGTTTTTT. Translating it yields CASSLQGHDGTGELFF.

The rearrangement joins TRBV6-5 to TRBJ2-6, with D possibly being TRBD1 (6 bases). Between the trimmed V and J ends, which lost 5 bases and 2 bases, there was a span of 7 bases. This CDR3 comprises 14 residues. CDR1 is MNHEY and CDR2 is SVGAGI in the germline V gene. The CDR3 loop is CASSKGAGANVLTF. CDR3 coding DNA: TGTGCCAGCAGTAAGGGGGCTGGGGCCAACGTCCTGACTTTC.

The chain carries TRBV4-3 and TRBJ2-1, with D possibly TRBD1 on 6 matching bases. This CDR3 has 15 amino acids. V was clipped by 3 bases and J by 2 bases, with 11 bases between them. CDR1 is LGHNA, CDR2 YSLEER, per germline. The CDR3, as DNA: TGCGCCAGCAGCCAGGAGACAGGAGCCTACAATGAGCAGTTCTTC. Its translation is CASSQETGAYNEQFF.

The chain is built from TRBV29-1 and TRBJ2-3; 8 positions agree with TRBD2. In germline, CDR1 is SQVTM, CDR2 ANQGSEA. The length of the CDR3 is 13 residues. V was clipped by 6 bases and J by 4 bases; unmatched bases: 6. The CDR3 DNA follows: TGCAGCGTACGGGGGGGGATGGCAGATACGCAGTATTTT. This codes for CSVRGGMADTQYF.

This chain connects TRBV3-1 (or the pseudogene TRBV3-2) to TRBJ1-5; the D gene is possibly TRBD1 (6 bases). Germline V gene lookup returns CDR1 LGHDT and CDR2 YNNKEL (reference sequence). V was pared by 3 bases and J by 4 bases, with 13 bases between. The CDR3 is made up of 15 amino acids. The CDR3 reads CASSQGAGENQPQHF. The CDR3 DNA reads TGTGCCAGCAGCCAGGGCGCAGGGGAAAATCAGCCCCAGCATTTT.

This chain connects TRBV27 to TRBJ2-7; D is ambiguous. The V gene lost 4 bases and the J gene lost 3 bases, with 10 bases spanning the gap. This CDR3 comprises 13 residues. CDR1 and CDR2 (germline): MNHEY, SMNVEV (reference sequence). The CDR3 region has the DNA TGTGCCAGCAGTTCTAATAGCATCTACGAGCAGTACTTC. Translation: CASSSNSIYEQYF.

For this clone: The junction and the germline gene differ at one end; a read error may be behind it. The V gene is TRBV4-1, the J gene TRBJ2-3; the match to TRBD1 covers 7 bases. The CDR3 extends over 15 amino acids. Germline loops: CDR1 MGHRA, CDR2 YSYEKL. The CDR3 reads CASSKDRASLDTQYF. DNA for the CDR3: TGCGCCAGCAGCAAAGACAGGGCGTCACTGGATACGCAGTATTTT.

The rearrangement links TRBV6-2 or TRBV6-3 to TRBJ2-5; D is ambiguous. V was cut by 6 bases and J by 3 bases, with 17 bases left in between. This CDR3 region has 15 residues. Germline-derived CDR1 and CDR2 are MNHEY and SVGEGT. CDR3 loop: CASSRILNHKETQYF. In DNA form, the CDR3 reads TGTGCCAGCAGCCGTATCTTGAACCACAAAGAGACCCAGTACTTC.

This clone has at least ten counts. The rearrangement joins TRBV7-9 to TRBJ1-4; 7 bases are shared with TRBD1. The trim removed 5 bases at V and 7 bases at J, leaving 4 bases unmatched. The CDR3 covers 13 residues. Germline values: CDR1 SEHNR, CDR2 FQNEAQ (reference sequence). Here the CDR3 DNA reads TGTGCCAGCAGCCCTGGGACAGCTGAAAAACTGTTTTTT. Encoded protein: CASSPGTAEKLFF.

The chain uses TRBV4-1 and TRBJ1-2; D may be TRBD1 (6 bases). From germline, CDR1 is MGHRA and CDR2 YSYEKL. V lost 2 bases and J 5 bases, leaving 21 bases between the germline ends. The CDR3 loop spans 17 amino acids. CDR3 region: CASSQQPNRAMTYGYTF. The CDR3 DNA follows: TGCGCCAGCAGCCAACAGCCGAACAGGGCGATGACATATGGCTACACCTTC.

This chain joins TRBV30 and TRBJ2-7; 11 nucleotides agree with TRBD1. The CDR3 loop spans 15 amino acids. Germline values: CDR1 GTSNPN, CDR2 SVGIG (reference sequence). Trimming took 0 bases from V and 4 from J; bases not matched to a gene: 5. The CDR3 DNA reads TGTGCCTGGAGTGTAGGCGGGACAGGGGGTTACGAGCAGTACTTC. Translation: CAWSVGGTGGYEQYF.